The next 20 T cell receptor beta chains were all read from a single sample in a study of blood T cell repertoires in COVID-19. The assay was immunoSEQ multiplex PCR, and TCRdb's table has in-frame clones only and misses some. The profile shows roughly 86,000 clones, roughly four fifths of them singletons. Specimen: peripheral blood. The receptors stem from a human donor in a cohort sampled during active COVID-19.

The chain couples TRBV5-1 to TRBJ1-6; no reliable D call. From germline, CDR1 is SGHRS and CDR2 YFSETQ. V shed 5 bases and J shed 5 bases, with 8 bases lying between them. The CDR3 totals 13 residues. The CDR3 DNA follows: TGCGCCAGCAGGCGCGAAGATAATTCACCCCTCCACTTT. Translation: CASRREDNSPLHF. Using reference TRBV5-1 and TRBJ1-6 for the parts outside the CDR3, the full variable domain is KAGVTQTPRYLIKTRGQQVTLSCSPISGHRSVSWYQQTPGQGLQFLFEYFSETQRNKGNFPGRFSGRQFSNSRSEMNVSTLELGDSALYLCASRREDNSPLHFGNGTRLTVT.

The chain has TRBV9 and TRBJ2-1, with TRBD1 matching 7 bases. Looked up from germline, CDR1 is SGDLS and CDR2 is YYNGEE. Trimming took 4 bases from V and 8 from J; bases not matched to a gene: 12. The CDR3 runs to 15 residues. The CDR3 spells CASSSTGAPWDEQFF. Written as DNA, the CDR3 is TGTGCCAGCAGCTCCACAGGGGCCCCTTGGGATGAGCAGTTCTTC.

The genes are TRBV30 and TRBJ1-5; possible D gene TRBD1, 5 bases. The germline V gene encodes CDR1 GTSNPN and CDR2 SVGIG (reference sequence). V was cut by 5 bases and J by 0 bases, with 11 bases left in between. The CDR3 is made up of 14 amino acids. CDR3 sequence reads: CAWGKDNSNQPQHF. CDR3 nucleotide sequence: TGTGCCTGGGGAAAGGACAATAGCAATCAGCCCCAGCATTTT.

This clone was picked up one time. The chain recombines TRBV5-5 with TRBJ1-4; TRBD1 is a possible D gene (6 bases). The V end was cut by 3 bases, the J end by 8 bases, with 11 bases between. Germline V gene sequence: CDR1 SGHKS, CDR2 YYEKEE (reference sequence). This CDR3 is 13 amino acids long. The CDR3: CASSSGGGEKLFF. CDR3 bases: TGTGCCAGCAGCTCTGGCGGGGGCGAAAAACTGTTTTTT.

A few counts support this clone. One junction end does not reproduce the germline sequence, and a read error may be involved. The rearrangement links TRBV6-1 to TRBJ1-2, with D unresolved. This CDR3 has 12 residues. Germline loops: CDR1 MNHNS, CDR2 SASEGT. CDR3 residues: CASREVGYGYTF. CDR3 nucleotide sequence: TGTGCCAGCAGGGAAGTCGGCTATGGCTACACCTTC.

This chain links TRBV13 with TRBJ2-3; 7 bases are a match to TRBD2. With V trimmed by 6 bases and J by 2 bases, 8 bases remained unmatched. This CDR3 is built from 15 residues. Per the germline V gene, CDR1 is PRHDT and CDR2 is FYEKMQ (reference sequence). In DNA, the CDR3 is TGTGCCAGCAGGCGAGCGGGGTTGAACACAGATACGCAGTATTTT. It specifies CASRRAGLNTDTQYF.

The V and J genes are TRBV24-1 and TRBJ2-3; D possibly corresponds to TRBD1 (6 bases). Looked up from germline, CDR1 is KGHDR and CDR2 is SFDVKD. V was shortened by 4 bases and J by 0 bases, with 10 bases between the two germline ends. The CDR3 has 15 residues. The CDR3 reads CATSDLRGSTDTQYF. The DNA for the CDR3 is TGTGCCACCAGTGACCTCAGGGGAAGCACAGATACGCAGTATTTT.

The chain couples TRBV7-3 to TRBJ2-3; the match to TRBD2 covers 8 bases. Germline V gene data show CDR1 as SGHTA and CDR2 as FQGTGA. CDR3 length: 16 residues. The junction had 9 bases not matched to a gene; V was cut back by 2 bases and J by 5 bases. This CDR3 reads CASSLGSTGGQDTQYF. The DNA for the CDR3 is TGTGCCAGCAGCTTAGGATCAACGGGGGGGCAAGATACGCAGTATTTT.

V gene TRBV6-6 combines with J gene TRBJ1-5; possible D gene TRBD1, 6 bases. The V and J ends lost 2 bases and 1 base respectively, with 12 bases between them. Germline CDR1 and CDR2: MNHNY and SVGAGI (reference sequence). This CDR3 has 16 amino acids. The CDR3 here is CASSYAGVGSNQPQHF. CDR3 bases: TGTGCCAGCAGTTACGCAGGGGTGGGGAGCAATCAGCCCCAGCATTTT.

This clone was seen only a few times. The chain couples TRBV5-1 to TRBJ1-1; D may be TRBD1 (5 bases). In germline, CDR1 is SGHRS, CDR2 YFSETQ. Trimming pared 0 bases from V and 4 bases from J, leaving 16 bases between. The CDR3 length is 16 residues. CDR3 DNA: TGCGCCAGCAGCTTGGACCCACACAGGACCGGCACTGAAGCTTTCTTT. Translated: CASSLDPHRTGTEAFF.

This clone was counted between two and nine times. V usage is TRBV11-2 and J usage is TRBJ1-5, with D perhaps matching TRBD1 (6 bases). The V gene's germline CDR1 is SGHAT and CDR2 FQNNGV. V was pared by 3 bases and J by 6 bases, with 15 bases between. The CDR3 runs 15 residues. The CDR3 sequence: CASSLQGLGGQPQHF. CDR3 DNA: TGTGCCAGCAGCTTGCAGGGTTTAGGGGGTCAGCCCCAGCATTTT. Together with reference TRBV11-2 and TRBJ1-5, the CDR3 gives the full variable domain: EAGVAQSPRYKIIEKRQSVAFWCNPISGHATLYWYQQILGQGPKLLIQFQNNGVVDDSQLPKDRFSAERLKGVDSTLKIQPAKLEDSAVYLCASSLQGLGGQPQHFGDGTRLSIL.

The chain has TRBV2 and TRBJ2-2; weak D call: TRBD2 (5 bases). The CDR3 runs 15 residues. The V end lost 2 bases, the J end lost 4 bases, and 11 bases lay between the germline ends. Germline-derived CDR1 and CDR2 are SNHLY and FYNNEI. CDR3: CASSESGMSTGELFF. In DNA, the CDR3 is TGTGCCAGCAGTGAATCGGGGATGAGCACCGGGGAGCTGTTTTTT.

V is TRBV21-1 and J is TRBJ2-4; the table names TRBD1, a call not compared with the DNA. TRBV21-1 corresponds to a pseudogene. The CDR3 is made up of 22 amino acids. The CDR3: CASSPPRSGTGFVSKAKNIQYF. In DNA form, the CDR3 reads TGTGCCAGCAGCCCTCCTAGATCCGGGACAGGGTTCGTCTCCAAAGCCAAAAACATTCAGTACTTC.

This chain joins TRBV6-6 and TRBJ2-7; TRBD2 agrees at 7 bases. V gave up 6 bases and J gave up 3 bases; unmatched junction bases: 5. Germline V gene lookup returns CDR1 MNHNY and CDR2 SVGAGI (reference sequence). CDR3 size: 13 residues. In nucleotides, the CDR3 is TGTGCCAGCAGCCCGGGACTACGCTACGAGCAGTACTTC. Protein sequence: CASSPGLRYEQYF.

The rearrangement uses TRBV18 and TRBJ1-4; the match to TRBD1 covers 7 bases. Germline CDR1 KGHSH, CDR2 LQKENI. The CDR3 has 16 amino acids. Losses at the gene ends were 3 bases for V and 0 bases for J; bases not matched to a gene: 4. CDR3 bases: TGTGCCAGCTCACCCACAGGGGTGGCAACTAATGAAAAACTGTTTTTT. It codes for CASSPTGVATNEKLFF.

The CDR3 nucleotides read TGTGCCAGTAGTATAGACAGGCCCCTCAATCAGCCCCAGCATTTT. Encoded protein: CASSIDRPLNQPQHF. The V and J genes are TRBV19 and TRBJ1-5; D gene unclear. Per germline, CDR1 LNHDA and CDR2 SQIVND (reference sequence). V was shortened by 0 bases and J by 3 bases, with 9 bases between the two germline ends. This CDR3 is built from 15 residues.

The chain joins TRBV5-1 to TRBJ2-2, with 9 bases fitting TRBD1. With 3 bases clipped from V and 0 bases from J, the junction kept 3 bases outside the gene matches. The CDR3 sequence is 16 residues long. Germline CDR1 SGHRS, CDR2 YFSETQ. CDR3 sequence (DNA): TGCGCCAGCAGCTCTCGACAGGGGGCGAACACCGGGGAGCTGTTTTTT. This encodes CASSSRQGANTGELFF.

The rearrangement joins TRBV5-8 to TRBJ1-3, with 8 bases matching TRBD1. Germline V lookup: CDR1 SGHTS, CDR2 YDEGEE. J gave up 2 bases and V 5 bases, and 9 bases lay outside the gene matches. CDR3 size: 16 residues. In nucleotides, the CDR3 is TGTGCCAGCAGTCGAAAGGACAGGGTGGCTGGAAACACCATATATTTT. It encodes CASSRKDRVAGNTIYF.

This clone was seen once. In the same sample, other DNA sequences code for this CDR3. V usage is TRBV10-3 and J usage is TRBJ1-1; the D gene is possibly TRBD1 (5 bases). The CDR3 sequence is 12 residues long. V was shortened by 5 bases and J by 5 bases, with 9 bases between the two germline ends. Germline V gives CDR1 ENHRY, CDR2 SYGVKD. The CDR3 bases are TGTGCCATCAGTCAGGGAGGGACTGAAGCTTTCTTT. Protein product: CAISQGGTEAFF.

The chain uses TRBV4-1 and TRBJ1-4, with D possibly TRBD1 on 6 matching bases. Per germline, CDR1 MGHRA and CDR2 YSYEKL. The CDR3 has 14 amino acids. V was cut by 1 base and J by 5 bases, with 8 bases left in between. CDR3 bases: TGCGCCAGCAGCCAAGGGGGGGGCAATGAAAAACTGTTTTTT. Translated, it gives CASSQGGGNEKLFF.